This passage covers 30 T cell receptor beta chains from one sample sequenced in a study of breast tumors, draining lymph nodes, adjacent tissues. TCRdb reprocessed the multiplex PCR reads with MiXCR, giving one entry per CDR3 protein. The sample includes about 63,000 distinct CDR3 sequences, 57% of them seen just once. The sequencing input was breast tumor tissue. These receptors were taken from a female donor with breast cancer. Some clones in this sample may be carry-over from other donors' samples.

The count of this clonotype is one. The chain has TRBV20-1 and TRBJ2-3, with a weak D call TRBD2 (5 bases). Germline-derived CDR1 and CDR2 are DFQATT and SNEGSKA (reference sequence). V lost 0 bases to trimming and J lost 11 bases, with 18 bases between them. The CDR3 length is 14 residues. CDR3 region: CSARDWLANNEQYF. CDR3 DNA sequence: TGCAGTGCTAGAGACTGGCTAGCCAACAATGAGCAGTATTTT.

Comment on this clonotype: Germline is not matched at one junction end, which may reflect a read error. The chain uses TRBV5-1 and TRBJ2-5; D possibly corresponds to TRBD1 (5 bases). This CDR3 is 19 amino acids long. Per germline, CDR1 SGHRS and CDR2 YFSETQ. In DNA form, the CDR3 reads TGTGCCAGCAGCAACGACAGACCTTGGGGCACAGGCCAGGAAGAGACCCAGTACTTC. As protein: CASSNDRPWGTGQEETQYF. Using reference TRBV5-1 and TRBJ2-5 for the parts outside the CDR3, the full variable domain is KAGVTQTPRYLIKTRGQQVTLSCSPISGHRSVSWYQQTPGQGLQFLFEYFSETQRNKGNFPGRFSGRQFSNSRSEMNVSTLELGDSALYLCASSNDRPWGTGQEETQYFGPGTRLLVL.

The gene calls are TRBV4-1 and TRBJ2-3; D gene unclear. V was trimmed by 0 bases and J by 0 bases, leaving 10 bases between them. This CDR3 spans 16 amino acids. Germline V gene sequence: CDR1 MGHRA, CDR2 YSYEKL. The CDR3 region has the DNA TGCGCCAGCAGCCAAGATAGAGGTGCTAGCACAGATACGCAGTATTTT. Translated, it gives CASSQDRGASTDTQYF.

This clonotype was observed a single time. One junction end disagrees with the germline gene, perhaps due to a read error. V is TRBV18 and J is TRBJ2-1; D is ambiguous. The CDR3 extends over 15 amino acids. The V gene's germline CDR1 is KGHSH and CDR2 LQKENI. The CDR3 DNA is TGTGCCAGCTTACCGGACCAGGCCCCTCACAATGGGCAGTTCTTC. Translating gives CASLPDQAPHNGQFF.

This clonotype has at least ten counts. A single base separates this from a much larger clone, so it may be a read error. The chain uses TRBV5-5 and TRBJ2-3, with TRBD2 as a possible D gene (6 bases). CDR3 length: 14 residues. The V gene's germline CDR1 is SGHKS and CDR2 YYEKEE (reference sequence). The CDR3 nucleotides are TGTGCAAGCAGCTTGGGGGGAGCGTCCGATACGCAGTATTTT. Translation gives CASSLGGASDTQYF.

V is TRBV4-3 and J is TRBJ2-5; 11 bases are a match to TRBD1. The V gene's germline CDR1 is LGHNA and CDR2 YSLEER. With 2 bases clipped from V and 7 bases from J, the junction kept 3 bases outside the gene matches. The CDR3 is 14 residues long. CDR3 sequence: CASSQPGQGGTQYF. Here the CDR3 DNA reads TGCGCCAGCAGCCAACCGGGACAGGGGGGGACCCAGTACTTC.

The rearrangement joins TRBV15 to TRBJ2-5; 7 bases line up with TRBD1. The CDR3 extends over 12 amino acids. Unmatched junction bases numbered 0, after V lost 5 bases and J lost 3 bases. CDR1 is LNHNV and CDR2 is YYDKDF in the germline V gene (reference sequence). CDR3 DNA: TGTGCCACCAGCGGGACAGAAGAGACCCAGTACTTC. It codes for CATSGTEETQYF.

This clonotype has ten or more counts. As DNA, the CDR3 is TGTGCCAGCAGCCAAGAGCGACAGGGGAATTCACCCCTCCACTTT. This translates into CASSQERQGNSPLHF. The chain is built from TRBV14 and TRBJ1-6; TRBD1 agrees at 8 bases. Germline CDR1 and CDR2: SGHDN and FVKESK. The J segment lost 7 bases and the V segment lost 0 bases, leaving 2 bases of the junction unmatched. CDR3 length equals 15 residues.

The J gene is TRBJ1-4, the V gene TRBV7-2, with no clear D. The V end lost 5 bases, the J end lost 8 bases, and 15 bases lay between the germline ends. CDR3 size: 14 residues. In germline, CDR1 is SGHTA, CDR2 FQGNSA. CDR3 amino acids: CASSPFGEDEKLFF. CDR3 bases: TGTGCCAGCAGCCCCTTTGGGGAGGACGAAAAACTGTTTTTT.

This CDR3 is CASSPPGQETQYF. DNA for the CDR3: TGTGCCAGCTCACCACCGGGCCAAGAGACCCAGTACTTC. The chain has TRBV18 and TRBJ2-5; unclear D gene. CDR3 length: 13 amino acids. Germline CDR1 is KGHSH and CDR2 is LQKENI. Trimming stripped 0 bases from V and 1 base from J, with 3 bases between.

For this clonotype: An end of the junction differs from the germline gene, which may be a read error. The chain recombines TRBV28 with TRBJ2-2, with 9 bases identical to TRBD2. The CDR3 totals 17 residues. Germline values: CDR1 MDHEN, CDR2 SYDVKM. CDR3 sequence (DNA): TGTGCCAGCAGTTTCCTGGCAGGCGGGAGGGGAATGGGGGAGCTGTCTTTT. It yields the protein CASSFLAGGRGMGELSF.

The J gene is TRBJ1-2, the V gene TRBV2, with D possibly being TRBD1 (5 bases). Germline CDR1 and CDR2: SNHLY and FYNNEI. Trimming removed 6 bases from V and 9 bases from J, with 17 bases in between. CDR3 length equals 13 residues. This CDR3 reads CASRLTGAISYTF. The CDR3 region has the DNA TGTGCCAGCAGGTTGACTGGGGCTATAAGCTACACCTTC.

The chain couples TRBV12-3 or TRBV12-4 to TRBJ1-5; a weak D match, TRBD1 (5 bases). The CDR3 totals 17 residues. The V end lost 6 bases, the J end lost 5 bases, and 23 bases lay between the germline ends. The CDR3 DNA reads as TGTGCCAGCAGGCCCACGGGCGGGTTAGGGGCACATCAGCCCCAGCATTTT. It translates to CASRPTGGLGAHQPQHF.

This clonotype occurred many times. The junction departs from germline at one end; a sequencing error may be responsible. The J gene is TRBJ2-1, the V gene TRBV6-5; D is possibly TRBD1 (5 bases). Germline V gene lookup returns CDR1 MNHEY and CDR2 SVGAGI. The CDR3 is 13 residues long. The CDR3 nucleotides are TGTGCCAGCAGTCCCCGCTTGACAGACCCAGAGGTCTTC. Amino acid sequence: CASSPRLTDPEVF.

This chain connects TRBV5-6 to TRBJ1-5; D remains unclear. Germline V gene sequence: CDR1 SGHDT, CDR2 YYEEEE. The CDR3 covers 15 residues. V dropped 1 base and J dropped 4 bases, with 12 bases sitting between them. The CDR3 DNA reads as TGTGCCAGCAGCTTGATGGGGAAATATAATCAGCCCCAGCATTTT. Protein sequence: CASSLMGKYNQPQHF.

The chain employs TRBV6-1 and TRBJ1-4, with 11 bases aligning to TRBD1. J lost 1 base, V lost 3 bases, and 4 bases had no gene match. CDR1 MNHNS and CDR2 SASEGT come from the germline V gene. The CDR3 is 17 amino acids. The CDR3 bases are TGTGCCAGCAGTGAGCGGGACAGGGGGATAACTAATGAAAAACTGTTTTTT. It is translated as CASSERDRGITNEKLFF.

As concerns this clonotype: An end of the junction differs from the germline gene, which may be a read error. The chain uses TRBV5-1 and TRBJ2-3; D is unclear. The CDR3 runs to 14 residues. Germline lookup yields CDR1 SGHRS and CDR2 YFSETQ. CDR3 amino acids: CASSLGHNTDTQYF. The CDR3 nucleotides are TGCGCCAGCAGCTTGGGACACAACACAGACACGCAGTATTTT.

CDR3 in DNA: TGTGCCAGCAGCCCTATCCGACAGGGGTGGGACGAAAAACTGTTTTTT. This sequence encodes CASSPIRQGWDEKLFF. The J gene is TRBJ1-4, the V gene TRBV7-9; TRBD1 matches at 8 bases. CDR1 SEHNR and CDR2 FQNEAQ come from the germline V gene (reference sequence). CDR3 length: 16 amino acids. Trimming at V came to 5 bases and at J to 8 bases, leaving 13 bases not matched to a gene.

As DNA, the CDR3 is TGTGCCAGCAGTTTATGGAAAGCAGAGAACGTGCAGTACTTC. Translation: CASSLWKAENVQYF. J is TRBJ2-7 and V is TRBV7-9; D is unclear. Trimming stripped 6 bases from V and 9 bases from J, with 21 bases between. CDR3 length: 14 residues. The germline CDR1 and CDR2 sequences are SEHNR and FQNEAQ (reference sequence). Full variable domain (outside the CDR3, taken from reference TRBV7-9 and TRBJ2-7): DTGVSQNPRHKITKRGQNVTFRCDPISEHNRLYWYRQTLGQGPEFLTYFQNEAQLEKSRLLSDRFSAERPKGSFSTLEIQRTEQGDSAMYLCASSLWKAENVQYFGPGTRLTVT.

This chain joins TRBV7-2 and TRBJ2-5; D may match TRBD1 or TRBD2 (5 bases each). The DNA end is more similar to TRBJ2-7, so the J call may be wrong. The CDR3 is 13 amino acids. CDR1 is SGHTA, CDR2 FQGNSA, per germline. CDR3 DNA: TGTGCCAGCAGTTACCAAATGGGGGACGAGCAGTACTTC. It encodes CASSYQMGDEQYF.

This clonotype occurred many times. This chain uses TRBV27 with TRBJ2-2, with D perhaps matching TRBD2 (5 bases). CDR3 length equals 17 residues. The ends were cut back, 1 base at V and 0 bases at J, with 12 bases in the middle. CDR1 is MNHEY, CDR2 SMNVEV, per germline (reference sequence). The DNA of the CDR3 is TGTGCCAGCAGTTTATTGCGGGCAACCGCGAACACCGGGGAGCTGTTTTTT. Translation: CASSLLRATANTGELFF.

This clonotype has a count of ten or more. This sequence may be a read error, since a much larger clone differs from it by one base. The chain is built from TRBV4-1 and TRBJ2-6, with D perhaps matching TRBD1 (6 bases). Germline CDR1 MGHRA, CDR2 YSYEKL. The CDR3 sequence is 15 residues long. V was clipped by 8 bases and J by 1 base, with 12 bases between them. CDR3 sequence reads: CASGPTGSGANVLTF. Here the CDR3 DNA reads TGCGCCAGCGGCCCCACAGGGTCTGGGGCCAACGTCCTGACTTTC.

This clonotype was detected a few times. This sequence joins TRBV7-9 and TRBJ2-3; D is perhaps TRBD2 (5 bases). Trimming pared 6 bases from V and 4 bases from J, leaving 20 bases between. Germline CDR1 is SEHNR and CDR2 is FQNEAQ (reference sequence). The CDR3 sequence is 16 residues long. This CDR3 is CASSQKPAVAADTQYF. In DNA, the CDR3 is TGTGCCAGCAGTCAAAAACCAGCGGTTGCGGCAGATACGCAGTATTTT.

Comment on this clonotype: This could be a read error, since a much larger clone is one nucleotide away. In this CDR3 the conserved last residue, phenylalanine or tryptophan, is missing, so a read error is likely. The chain couples TRBV10-1 to TRBJ2-2, with 10 bases identical to TRBD2. V lost 0 bases, J lost 8 bases, and 3 bases stayed unmatched. The germline CDR1 and CDR2 sequences are WNHNN and SYGVQD (reference sequence). This CDR3 has 15 residues. The CDR3 protein is CASSESGLAKGELFS. CDR3 bases: TGCGCCAGCAGTGAGTCGGGACTAGCGAAGGGGGAGCTGTTTTCT.

The V and J genes are TRBV5-6 and TRBJ2-5; a weak D match, TRBD2 (6 bases). CDR1 is SGHDT and CDR2 is YYEEEE in the germline V gene. The CDR3 sequence is 15 residues long. The V gene lost 1 base and the J gene lost 1 base, with 11 bases spanning the gap. In nucleotides, the CDR3 is TGTGCCAGCAGCTTGTGGGCCGGGAGCCAAGAGACCCAGTACTTC. Amino acid sequence: CASSLWAGSQETQYF.

The chain has TRBV6-5 and TRBJ1-5; 7 bases are shared with TRBD1. The CDR3 sequence is 21 residues long. The ends lost 6 bases at V and 7 bases at J; junction bases unmatched: 30. Germline V CDR1 and CDR2: MNHEY, SVGAGI. The CDR3 reads CASSAGSAWTGRESMGQPQHF. CDR3 bases: TGTGCCAGCAGCGCAGGCTCTGCGTGGACAGGACGTGAATCGATGGGACAGCCCCAGCATTTT.

V and J are TRBV20-1 and TRBJ2-7; D unresolved. Germline V CDR1 and CDR2: DFQATT, SNEGSKA (reference sequence). V shed 0 bases and J shed 1 base, with 7 bases lying between them. The CDR3 loop spans 13 amino acids. The CDR3 here is CSAREQASYEQYF. In DNA form, the CDR3 reads TGCAGTGCTAGAGAGCAGGCTTCCTACGAGCAGTACTTC.

Of note for this clonotype: No DNA is shown, since the ends of the CDR3 on it are uncertain; the CDR3 is the one TCRdb lists. This chain joins TRBV7-9 and TRBJ2-2; the listed D gene, TRBD2, was not tested against the DNA. The CDR3 is made up of 22 amino acids, end residues included. Germline V gene sequence: CDR1 SEHNR, CDR2 FQNEAQ (reference sequence). The CDR3 region is CASSFYICSANFLAGVTGELFF.

This sequence joins TRBV7-8 and TRBJ2-3, with TRBD1 matching 11 bases. V shed 4 bases and J 2 bases; nucleotides not matched to a gene: 2. The germline CDR1 and CDR2 sequences are SGHVS and FQNEAQ. This CDR3 region has 15 residues. The CDR3 coding sequence is TGTGCCAGCAGCTGGGACAGGGGGTCCACAGATACGCAGTATTTT. Protein: CASSWDRGSTDTQYF.

The chain recombines TRBV7-3 with TRBJ2-6; 7 nucleotides match TRBD1. Germline V CDR1 and CDR2: SGHTA, FQGTGA. The CDR3 is 18 amino acids. Trimming cost V 2 bases and J 0 bases; bases outside gene matches: 7. CDR3 bases: TGTGCCAGCAGCTTAGATGAGGGGGCGGCCTCTGGGGCCAACGTCCTGACTTTC. This codes for CASSLDEGAASGANVLTF. Looking up the rest from reference TRBV7-3 and TRBJ2-6 gives the full variable domain: GAGVSQTPSNKVTEKGKYVELRCDPISGHTALYWYRQSLGQGPEFLIYFQGTGAADDSGLPNDRFFAVRPEGSVSTLKIQRTERGDSAVYLCASSLDEGAASGANVLTFGAGSRLTVL.